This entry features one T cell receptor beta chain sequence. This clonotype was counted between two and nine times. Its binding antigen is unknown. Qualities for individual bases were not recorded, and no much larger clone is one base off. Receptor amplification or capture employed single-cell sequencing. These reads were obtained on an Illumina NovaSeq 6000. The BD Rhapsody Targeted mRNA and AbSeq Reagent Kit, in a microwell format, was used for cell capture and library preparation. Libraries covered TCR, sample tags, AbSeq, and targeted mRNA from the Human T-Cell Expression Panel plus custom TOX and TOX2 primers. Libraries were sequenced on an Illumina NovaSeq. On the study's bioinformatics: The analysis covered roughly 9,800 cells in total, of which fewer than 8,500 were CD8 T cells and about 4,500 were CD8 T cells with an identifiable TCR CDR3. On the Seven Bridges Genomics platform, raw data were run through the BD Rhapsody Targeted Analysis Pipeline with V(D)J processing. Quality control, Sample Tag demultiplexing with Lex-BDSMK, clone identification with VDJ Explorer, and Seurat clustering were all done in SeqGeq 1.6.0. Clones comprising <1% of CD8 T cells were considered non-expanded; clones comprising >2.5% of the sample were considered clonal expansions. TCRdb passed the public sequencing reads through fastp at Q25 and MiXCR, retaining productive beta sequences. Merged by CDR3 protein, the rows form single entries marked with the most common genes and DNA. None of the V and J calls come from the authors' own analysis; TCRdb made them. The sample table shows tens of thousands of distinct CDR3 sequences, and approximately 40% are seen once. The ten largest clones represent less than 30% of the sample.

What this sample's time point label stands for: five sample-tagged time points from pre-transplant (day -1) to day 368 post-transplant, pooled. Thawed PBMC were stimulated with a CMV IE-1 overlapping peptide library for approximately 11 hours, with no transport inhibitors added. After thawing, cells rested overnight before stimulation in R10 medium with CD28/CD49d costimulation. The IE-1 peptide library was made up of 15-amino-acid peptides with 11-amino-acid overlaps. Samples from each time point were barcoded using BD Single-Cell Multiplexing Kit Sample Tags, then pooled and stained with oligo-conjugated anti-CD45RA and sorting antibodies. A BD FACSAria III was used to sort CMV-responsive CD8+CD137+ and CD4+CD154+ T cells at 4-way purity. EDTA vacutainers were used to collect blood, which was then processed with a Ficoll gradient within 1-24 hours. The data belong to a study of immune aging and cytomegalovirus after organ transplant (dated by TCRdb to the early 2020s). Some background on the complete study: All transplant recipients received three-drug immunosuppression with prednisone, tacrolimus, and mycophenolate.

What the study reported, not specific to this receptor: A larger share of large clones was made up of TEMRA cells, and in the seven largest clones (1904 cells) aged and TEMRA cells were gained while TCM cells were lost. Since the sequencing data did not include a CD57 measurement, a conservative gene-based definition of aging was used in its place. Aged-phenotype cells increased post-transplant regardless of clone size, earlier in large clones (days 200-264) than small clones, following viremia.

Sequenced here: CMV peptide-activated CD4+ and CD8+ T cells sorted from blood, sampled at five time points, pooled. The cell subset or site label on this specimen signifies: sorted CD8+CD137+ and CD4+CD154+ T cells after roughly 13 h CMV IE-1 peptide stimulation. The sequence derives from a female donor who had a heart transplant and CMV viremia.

The DNA is as follows: TGCAGTGCTTGGACAGGGGGCGACGAGCAGTACTTC. Its product reads: CSAWTGGDEQYF. The sequence is built from TRBV20-1 and TRBJ2-7; 11 middle bases align to TRBD1. The CDR3 numbers 12 residues from cysteine through phenylalanine. Just the 36-base CDR3 DNA is kept, in frame starting at base 1. Taken from the germline V gene (reference sequence), the CDR1 and CDR2 loops are DFQATT and SNEGSKA. Germline trimming: 5 bases from V, 5 bases from J; junction bases outside gene matches: 2.